What follows are 6 T cell receptor beta chains derived from one specimen sequenced in a study of response to subunit inactivated influenza vaccine. TCRdb re-called the RT-PCR reads with MiXCR, one entry per CDR3 protein. This repertoire shows hundreds of thousands of distinct CDR3 sequences, 12% found once; its top ten account for 7.8%. The starting material was non-naive T cells sorted from PBMCs, obtained less than 15 days before vaccination. The receptors here all came from a man aged 45-65 years who received an inactivated influenza vaccine.

This clonotype was seen many times. The CDR3 DNA follows: TGTGCCAGTAGTTCCTCCGGGACAGGTAATCAGCCCCAGCATTTT. Translated: CASSSSGTGNQPQHF. J is TRBJ1-5 and V is TRBV19, with 8 positions matching TRBD1. From germline, CDR1 is LNHDA and CDR2 SQIVND (reference sequence). This CDR3 spans 15 amino acids. Losses at the gene ends were 5 bases for V and 4 bases for J; bases not matched to a gene: 7. The full variable domain, with the rest looked up from reference TRBV19 and TRBJ1-5, is DGGITQSPKYLFRKEGQNVTLSCEQNLNHDAMYWYRQDPGQGLRLIYYSQIVNDFQKGDIAEGYSVSREKKESFPLTVTSAQKNPTAFYLCASSSSGTGNQPQHFGDGTRLSIL.

This clonotype occurred many times. The J gene is TRBJ2-1, the V gene TRBV6-5; 11 bases are a match to TRBD2. The CDR3 sequence is 14 residues long. The germline CDR1 and CDR2 sequences are MNHEY and SVGAGI. The V and J ends lost 2 bases and 9 bases, in that order; junction bases with no gene match: 3. The CDR3 region is CASSYGLAGSEQFF. CDR3 DNA sequence: TGTGCCAGCAGTTACGGACTAGCGGGTAGTGAGCAGTTCTTC.

This clonotype was observed at least ten times. The genes are TRBV20-1 and TRBJ1-1, with D hard to call. The CDR3 extends over 14 amino acids. Trimming took off 3 bases at V and 0 bases at J, with 11 bases between the two ends. Germline V gene data show CDR1 as DFQATT and CDR2 as SNEGSKA (reference sequence). As DNA, the CDR3 is TGCAGTGCTAGGTTCCCTGGAGTGAACACTGAAGCTTTCTTT. This encodes CSARFPGVNTEAFF.

This clonotype was picked up a small number of times. The CDR3 bases are TGTGCCAGCAGCCGCGGGACTAGCGGAAACTACAATGAGCAGTTCTTC. Amino acid sequence: CASSRGTSGNYNEQFF. The rearrangement links TRBV6-2 or TRBV6-3 to TRBJ2-1; 11 nucleotides line up with TRBD2. The germline CDR1 and CDR2 sequences are MNHEY and SVGEGT. V lost 6 bases, J lost 3 bases, and 7 bases stayed unmatched. The CDR3 consists of 16 residues.

Comments on this clonotype: One junction end does not reproduce the germline sequence, and a read error may be involved. This rearrangement joins TRBV6-1 to TRBJ2-2, with 7 bases aligning to TRBD2. The length of the CDR3 is 13 residues. Germline V gene lookup returns CDR1 MNHNS and CDR2 SASEGT. The CDR3 coding sequence is TGTGCCACGTGGCTCGGGGGGACCGGGGGGCTGTTTTTT. Translated: CATWLGGTGGLFF.

The genes are TRBV5-5 and TRBJ2-2; 15 bases are a match to TRBD2. The V gene end was trimmed by 5 bases and the J gene end by 8 bases; junction bases not matched to a gene: 10. The length of the CDR3 is 17 residues. Germline V gene data show CDR1 as SGHKS and CDR2 as YYEKEE (reference sequence). CDR3 bases: TGTGCCAGCAGACCTACTGGGACTAGCGGGGGGCCAGGGGAGCTGTTTTTT. Translating it yields CASRPTGTSGGPGELFF. The full variable domain, completed using reference TRBV5-5 and TRBJ2-2, is DAGVTQSPTHLIKTRGQQVTLRCSPISGHKSVSWYQQVLGQGPQFIFQYYEKEERGRGNFPDRFSARQFPNYSSELNVNALLLGDSALYLCASRPTGTSGGPGELFFGEGSRLTVL.